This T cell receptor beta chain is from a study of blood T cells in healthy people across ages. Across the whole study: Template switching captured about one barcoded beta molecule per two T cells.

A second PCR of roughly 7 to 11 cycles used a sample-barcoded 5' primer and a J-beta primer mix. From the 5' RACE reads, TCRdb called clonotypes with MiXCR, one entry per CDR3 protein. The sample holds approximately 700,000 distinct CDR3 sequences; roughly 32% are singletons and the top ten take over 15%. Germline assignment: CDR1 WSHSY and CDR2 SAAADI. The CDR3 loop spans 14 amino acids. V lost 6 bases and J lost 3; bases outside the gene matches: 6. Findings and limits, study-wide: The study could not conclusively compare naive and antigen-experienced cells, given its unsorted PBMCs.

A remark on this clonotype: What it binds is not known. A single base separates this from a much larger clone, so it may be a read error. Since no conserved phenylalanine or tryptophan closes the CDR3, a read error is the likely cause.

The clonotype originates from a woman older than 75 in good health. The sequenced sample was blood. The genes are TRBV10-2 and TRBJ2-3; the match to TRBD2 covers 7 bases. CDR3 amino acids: CASRITGGTDTQYY. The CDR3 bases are TGCGCCAGCAGGATAACGGGGGGTACAGATACGCAGTATTAT.